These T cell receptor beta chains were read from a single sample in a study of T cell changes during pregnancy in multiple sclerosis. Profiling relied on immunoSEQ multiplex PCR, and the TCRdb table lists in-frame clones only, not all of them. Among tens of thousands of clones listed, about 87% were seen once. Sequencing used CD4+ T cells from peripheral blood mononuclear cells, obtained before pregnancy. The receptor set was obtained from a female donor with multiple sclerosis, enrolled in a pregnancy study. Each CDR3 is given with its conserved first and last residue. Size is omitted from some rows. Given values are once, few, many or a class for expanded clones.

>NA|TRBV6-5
CASSYSGGTGNTIYF
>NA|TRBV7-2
CASSRPTGLAGSSYNEQFF
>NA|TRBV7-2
CASSFGSRTGAQEAFF
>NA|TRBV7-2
CASSPPERGGSYNEQFF
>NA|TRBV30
CAWGPPGDLGNTIYF
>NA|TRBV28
CASSVGIVPEAFF
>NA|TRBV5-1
CASSPGITGLLEKLFF
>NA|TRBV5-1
CASSPYPGGQETQYF
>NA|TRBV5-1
CASRWRGISYNEQFF
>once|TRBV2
CASMEQPQGGLHF
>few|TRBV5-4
CASSLGGRGGGEQFF
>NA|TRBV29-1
CSSGDTSATAQYF
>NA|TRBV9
CASSFTGGDQPQHF
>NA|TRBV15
CATSRGGLRNTEAFF
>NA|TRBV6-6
CASSYGRGGGQPQHF
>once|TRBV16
CASSRGYAGDEKLFF
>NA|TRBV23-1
CASSRSWSGQALIYGYTF
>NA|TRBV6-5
CASRSQGLGGELFF
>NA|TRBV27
CASSLVGVNHEQFF
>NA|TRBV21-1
CASSKVETGGGNQPQHF
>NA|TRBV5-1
CASSFSGGDREPEAFF
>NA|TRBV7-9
CASSLRDSTSPLHF